This T cell receptor (beta chain) comes out of a study of memory CD8 T cells in hepatitis C reinfection (dated by TCRdb to about 2017). For the wider study: A few donors spontaneously resolved two consecutive HCV infections, while two donors cleared a primary infection but became chronically infected after reinfection. Previously published longitudinal data on tetramer+ CD8 T cell frequency were used to select the peak reinfection time point. A case counted as HCV reinfection when an HCV RNA test came back positive after two negative tests taken at least 60 days apart. The study tracked the TCR beta repertoire of virus-specific CD8 T cells longitudinally across an HCV reinfection episode in several donors. In the reinfection study, participants who had previously resolved an HCV infection were followed up every 3 months. Samples at the peak of reinfection were taken 3 to 8 weeks after reinfection was detected. Between about 2008 and 2012, five reinfection cases with stored pre-reinfection samples were identified.

The sample holds one count of this clone. Its cognate antigen has yet to be identified. No much larger clone is present one base from it, and per-base qualities are unavailable. Library prep was done by the immunoSEQ multiplex PCR assay. Genomic DNA was extracted from the sorted cells, and the TCR beta V, D and J regions were sequenced using the automated high-throughput method of Adaptive Biotechnologies. A two-step, bias-controlled multiplex PCR was used to amplify CDR3 regions. Amplified TCR beta libraries were sequenced on an Illumina instrument. Turning to the authors' computational methods: Demultiplexed reads were processed to reduce amplification and sequencing bias, and CDR3 sequences were assigned to gene families using the IMGT database. ImmunoSEQ software version 2.0 was used to analyze the repertoire data. Clonotype lists were filtered to remove out-of-frame sequences and sequences containing stop codons in the CDR3. Clonotypes below 0.01% frequency were excluded because they corresponded to less than one cell. Richness was computed as observed richness divided by input cell number, and evenness as Shannon entropy divided by log observed richness. To measure repertoire diversity and how similar the repertoire was between time points, Simpson diversity and Morisita-Horn overlap indices were applied. Each clonotype was placed into one of four groups: dominant (>1%), sub-dominant (0.5-0.99%), low abundance (0.1-0.49%) or lowest abundance (<0.1%). The germline index was obtained by subtracting total nucleotide additions from total CDR3 length and then dividing the result by total CDR3 length. Here the immuneACCESS table is served through TCRdb, limited to in-frame sequences with V and J called. Missing clones are a known gap in these copies; in checked studies unresolved V genes cover under half, and the rest lacks a known reason. That table furnishes V, J and clone size, whereas the DNA furnished D and trimming. In all, the sample holds 35,000 to 50,000 clones, and approximately 88% of those were seen once. 1.2% of the sample belongs to the ten largest clones.

According to the study, the label for this sample's time point signals: peak reinfection, 3 to 8 weeks after reinfection detection. TCR sequencing was performed on the sorted cells directly ex vivo, without any in vitro expansion beforehand. The donors were people who inject drugs and were enrolled in Canada's Montreal Acute Hepatitis C Cohort Study (HEPCO). Total naive CD8 T cells, sorted as viable CD3+ CD8+ CD45RO-, came from two donors at all three reinfection time points as controls. Before sorting, cryopreserved peripheral blood mononuclear cells were thawed and used as the source for purifying CD8 T cells. Negative selection with the MACS CD8+ T cell Isolation Kit was used to enrich CD8 T cells. Cell sorting was done on a BD FACSAria II sorter with FACSDiva software, and data were analyzed with FlowJo. The CDR3 covers 19 residues, taking in both the cysteine and the phenylalanine. Of the read, only the CDR3 DNA is kept; its 57 bases are in frame from base 1. As encoded in the germline V gene (reference sequence), CDR1 is MNHEY while CDR2 is SMNVEV. V ends up 2 bases short and J 0 bases short, with an unmatched junction base count of 8.

General conclusions and limits of the study: With only five donors, the study could not reach definitive conclusions about public clonotypes linked to secondary clearance.

The TCR sequence derives from a young man with hepatitis C virus infection. The V and J genes are TRBV27 and TRBJ2-3; TRBD2 agrees with 13 junctional bases. The sample was naive CD8+ T cells sorted from blood. The cell subset or site label for this specimen denotes: total naive CD8+CD45RO- T cells. The bases read TGTGCCAGCAGTTTAAGAACTAGCGGGAGGGTATTAAGCACAGATACGCAGTATTTT. Its protein is CASSLRTSGRVLSTDTQYF.